A selection of T cell receptor beta chains follows, all from one sample in a study of CD8 T cells in Susac syndrome. TCRdb passed the immunoSEQ multiplex PCR reads through MiXCR, listing each CDR3 protein once. The repertoire holds a few hundred thousand distinct CDR3 sequences, with about 91% as singletons. The specimen sequenced was CD8+ T cells from PBMCs. All receptors derive from a human donor with multiple sclerosis. Both conserved end residues are part of each CDR3. Each record gives: J gene, D gene, CDR3 length, clone size, V gene, CDR3 protein, CDR3 DNA. D genes are given only for firm matches. The size entry is marked missing in some rows and otherwise reads once, few, many or a size class.

>TRBJ2-7|NA|16|NA|TRBV5-1
CASSHHDFQSSYEQYF
TGCGCCAGCAGCCACCACGACTTCCAAAGCTCCTACGAGCAGTACTTC
>TRBJ1-5|NA|15|NA|TRBV27
CASSLSIVQSQPQHF
TGTGCCAGCAGTTTATCGATTGTGCAGAGTCAGCCCCAGCATTTT
>TRBJ2-1|TRBD1|14|NA|TRBV24-1
CATSVTGQTDEQFF
TGTGCCACCAGTGTTACGGGACAGACGGACGAGCAGTTCTTC
>TRBJ2-1|NA|12|NA|TRBV9
CASSDRTDYRFF
TGTGCCAGCAGCGATCGGACAGATTATAGGTTCTTC
>TRBJ1-2|NA|14|NA|TRBV21-1
CASSGEGQWDGYTF
TGTGCCAGCAGCGGGGAGGGACAGTGGGATGGCTACACCTTC
>TRBJ1-4|NA|16|NA|TRBV6-2/TRBV6-3
CASSYSRQGTNEKLFF
TGTGCCAGCAGTTACTCCCGGCAGGGGACTAATGAAAAACTGTTTTTT
>TRBJ2-1|TRBD1|16|NA|TRBV4-3
CASSPRDRLSYNEQFF
TGCGCCAGCAGCCCAAGGGACAGACTCTCCTACAATGAGCAGTTCTTC
>TRBJ2-4|TRBD2|16|NA|TRBV5-4
CASSLGLAGARNIQYF
TGTGCCAGCAGCTTGGGACTAGCGGGAGCCAGGAACATTCAGTACTTC
>TRBJ1-1|TRBD1|15|once|TRBV6-2/TRBV6-3
CASSYGQAVNTEAFF
TGTGCCAGCAGTTACGGACAGGCTGTGAACACTGAAGCTTTCTTT
>TRBJ2-7|NA|12|NA|TRBV6-2/TRBV6-3
CASRAPVYEQYF
TGTGCCAGCAGGGCCCCCGTCTACGAGCAGTACTTC
>TRBJ2-3|NA|13|NA|TRBV30
CAWRPRGPDTQYF
TGTGCCTGGAGACCGAGGGGCCCGGATACGCAGTATTTT
>TRBJ2-5|NA|14|many|TRBV25-1
CASSERGFQETQYF
TGTGCCAGCAGTGAGCGGGGATTCCAAGAGACCCAGTACTTC
>TRBJ2-1|NA|13|NA|TRBV27
CASSWNGKNEQFF
TGTGCCAGCAGTTGGAATGGGAAGAATGAGCAGTTCTTC
>TRBJ2-7|TRBD1|14|NA|TRBV2
CASSRTGGSGEQYF
TGTGCCAGCAGTAGGACAGGGGGGTCGGGCGAGCAGTACTTC
>TRBJ2-7|NA|16|NA|TRBV10-3
CAISELLARGSYEQYF
TGTGCCATCAGTGAACTCCTAGCGAGAGGGTCCTACGAGCAGTACTTC
>TRBJ2-1|TRBD1|12|NA|TRBV4-3
CASSPGGSLLFF
TGCGCCAGCAGCCCAGGGGGCAGTTTGTTGTTCTTC
>TRBJ1-1|TRBD1|15|NA|TRBV7-9
CASRLSGGKGTEAFF
TGTGCCAGCAGGCTATCAGGGGGCAAAGGAACTGAAGCTTTCTTT
>TRBJ2-7|NA|14|NA|TRBV12-3/TRBV12-4
CASSLRAAIYEQYF
TGTGCCAGCAGTTTACGGGCTGCCATCTACGAGCAGTACTTC
>TRBJ2-7|NA|16|NA|TRBV25-1
CASSSGTFGDYYEQYF
TGTGCCAGCAGCTCCGGGACATTCGGGGATTATTACGAGCAGTACTTC
>TRBJ2-5|TRBD2|13|NA|TRBV2
CASISGGQETQYF
TGTGCCAGCATCTCGGGGGGACAAGAGACCCAGTACTTC
>TRBJ2-5|NA|16|NA|TRBV14
CASSRTPGPSQETQYF
TGTGCCAGCAGCCGAACACCGGGACCTTCCCAAGAGACCCAGTACTTC
>TRBJ1-5|NA|17|NA|TRBV15
CTTSRDTGGIVNQPQHF
TGTACCACCAGCAGAGATACGGGGGGCATAGTCAATCAGCCCCAGCATTTT
>TRBJ2-2|TRBD1|14|NA|TRBV30
CAWAAGQGVSQLFF
TGTGCCTGGGCCGCGGGACAGGGGGTGAGCCAGCTGTTTTTT
>TRBJ2-7|TRBD1|14|NA|TRBV15
CATSRGDRTYEQYF
TGTGCCACCAGCAGGGGGGACAGGACCTACGAGCAGTACTTC
>TRBJ2-5|NA|15|NA|TRBV11-2
CASSLGYGGGETQYF
TGTGCCAGCAGCTTAGGTTACGGAGGGGGGGAGACCCAGTACTTC
>TRBJ2-1|TRBD2|15|NA|TRBV7-2
CASSPSGTRDNEQFF
TGTGCCAGCAGCCCATCTGGGACTAGGGACAATGAGCAGTTCTTC
>TRBJ2-1|NA|15|NA|TRBV9
CASSPLHLGSNEQFF
TGTGCCAGCAGCCCCCTTCACCTCGGCAGTAATGAGCAGTTCTTC
>TRBJ2-2|NA|15|NA|TRBV7-9
CASSASGRNTGELFF
TGTGCCAGCAGCGCAAGTGGGCGAAACACCGGGGAGCTGTTTTTT
>TRBJ1-1|TRBD1|15|few|TRBV7-9
CASSLGQGVNTEAFF
TGTGCCAGCAGCTTAGGACAGGGGGTGAACACTGAAGCTTTCTTT
>TRBJ2-1|NA|14|NA|TRBV29-1
CSVEEGNSYNEQFF
TGCAGCGTTGAAGAGGGAAACTCCTACAATGAGCAGTTCTTC
>TRBJ2-1|NA|12|NA|TRBV19
CASSQWGNEQFF
TGTGCCAGTAGTCAATGGGGGAATGAGCAGTTCTTC
>TRBJ1-1|NA|16|NA|TRBV7-6
CASSAGTAHQGTEAFF
TGTGCCAGCAGCGCCGGGACCGCACATCAGGGGACTGAAGCTTTCTTT
>TRBJ2-4|NA|14|NA|TRBV28
CASNGPTLKNIQYF
TGTGCCAGCAACGGACCGACCCTCAAAAACATTCAGTACTTC
>TRBJ2-1|NA|12|NA|TRBV19
CATGGSTNEQFF
TGTGCCACCGGGGGTAGTACCAATGAGCAGTTCTTC
>TRBJ1-1|NA|15|NA|TRBV25-1
CASSELNRGDTEAFF
TGTGCCAGCAGTGAATTGAATCGAGGGGACACTGAAGCTTTCTTT
>TRBJ2-5|NA|14|NA|TRBV7-9
CASRGVGSGETQYF
TGTGCCAGCAGAGGGGTAGGGAGTGGAGAGACCCAGTACTTC
>TRBJ2-7|NA|15|NA|TRBV28
CASSLWDGWWTEQYF
TGTGCCAGCAGTTTATGGGACGGCTGGTGGACCGAGCAGTACTTC
>TRBJ2-7|NA|15|NA|TRBV11-2
CASSYHRETPYEQYF
TGTGCCAGCAGCTACCACAGGGAAACCCCCTACGAGCAGTACTTC
>TRBJ2-1|TRBD2|16|NA|TRBV6-4
CASSRLAGGGYNEQFF
TGTGCCAGCAGTAGACTAGCGGGAGGGGGATACAATGAGCAGTTCTTC
>TRBJ2-5|NA|14|NA|TRBV19
CASSVVGGGETQYF
TGTGCCAGTTCGGTAGTGGGCGGAGGAGAGACCCAGTACTTC
>TRBJ2-2|NA|16|NA|TRBV6-2/TRBV6-3
CASSSLTAANTGELFF
TGTGCCAGCAGTTCCCTAACTGCGGCGAACACCGGGGAGCTGTTTTTT
>TRBJ2-5|NA|15|NA|TRBV4-3
CASSQFYGLQETQYF
TGCGCCAGCAGCCAATTTTACGGACTCCAAGAGACCCAGTACTTC
>TRBJ1-1|NA|13|NA|TRBV5-6
CASSLGAGDSAFF
TGTGCCAGCAGCTTGGGTGCCGGGGATTCGGCTTTCTTT
>TRBJ2-5|NA|14|NA|TRBV7-9
CASQRGTEQETQYF
TGTGCCAGCCAGCGGGGGACAGAACAAGAGACCCAGTACTTC
>TRBJ1-2|TRBD1|13|NA|TRBV7-2
CASSMGQIYGYTF
TGTGCCAGCAGCATGGGACAGATCTATGGCTACACCTTC
>TRBJ2-7|TRBD2|17|NA|TRBV4-3
CASSQEEGGSTGYEQYF
TGCGCCAGCAGCCAAGAGGAGGGCGGGAGCACCGGGTACGAGCAGTACTTC
>TRBJ2-3|NA|16|NA|TRBV7-3
CASSLGQPSSTDTQYF
TGTGCCAGCAGCTTAGGGCAGCCTTCTAGCACAGATACGCAGTATTTT
>TRBJ1-1|NA|16|NA|TRBV18
CASCYETTGGPFEAFF
TGTGCCAGCTGTTATGAAACAACAGGAGGGCCGTTTGAAGCTTTCTTT
>TRBJ2-3|NA|14|once|TRBV20-1
CSARSRGETDTQYF
TGCAGTGCTAGAAGCAGGGGGGAGACAGATACGCAGTATTTT
>TRBJ1-4|NA|11|NA|TRBV4-2
CASSQGKKLFF
TGTGCCAGCAGCCAAGGCAAAAAACTGTTTTTT
>TRBJ1-2|NA|14|NA|TRBV5-5
CASSLVAGVDGYTF
TGTGCCAGCAGCTTGGTTGCAGGGGTGGATGGCTACACCTTC
>TRBJ2-7|NA|13|NA|TRBV9
CASSEGHAYGQYF
TGTGCCAGCAGCGAGGGACATGCCTACGGGCAGTACTTC